Listed below are T cell receptor beta chains from one sample, sequenced in a study of beta chain features in type 1 diabetes. The data were produced by immunoSEQ multiplex PCR, yet TCRdb's version contains in-frame clones alone and is incomplete. Among some 230,000 clones, 9.6% were seen once, and the ten largest hold 0.03% to 0.035%. Sequencing input: naive CD4+ T cells from blood. These receptors all come from a woman younger than 35 in good health. CDR3s include the opening cysteine and the closing phenylalanine or tryptophan. D genes are given only for firm matches. Expanded clones get a size class; other rows say once, few or many, or leave the size out.

d_gene,abundance,v_gene,j_gene,CDR3nt,CDR3aa
-,many,TRBV7-9,TRBJ2-5,TGTGCCAGCAGCTTACCCGGGCAGGGGACCAAACAAGAGACCCAGTACTTC,CASSLPGQGTKQETQYF
TRBD1,few,TRBV27,TRBJ1-5,TGTGCCACGGGACAGGGAATAGGCAATCAGCCCCAGCATTTT,CATGQGIGNQPQHF
TRBD1,-,TRBV12-5,TRBJ1-2,TGTGCTAGTGGTTTGTCAGGGGGAGTCTATGGCTACACCTTC,CASGLSGGVYGYTF
TRBD1,-,TRBV5-4,TRBJ2-5,TGTGTGATGGGGCAGGGGGCTGGCCAAGAGACCCAGTACTTC,CVMGQGAGQETQYF
-,-,TRBV5-4,TRBJ2-5,TGTGCCAGCAACTCGCGCGAAGAGACCCAGTACTTC,CASNSREETQYF
TRBD1,-,TRBV11-2,TRBJ2-2,TGTGCCAGCACGCCACAGGGGGGTTGGGGCACCGGGGAGCTGTTTTTT,CASTPQGGWGTGELFF
TRBD1,-,TRBV7-2,TRBJ2-1,TGTGCCAGCAGCTTAGCGCCCAGGGGGAGCTCCTACAATGAGCAGTTCTTC,CASSLAPRGSSYNEQFF
-,-,TRBV6-1,TRBJ2-5,TGTGCCAGCAGCCCAGGTTGGGAGACCCAGTACTTC,CASSPGWETQYF
-,few,TRBV9,TRBJ2-3,TGTGCCAGCAGCGTAGGGCAGGTCACAGATACGCAGTATTTT,CASSVGQVTDTQYF
-,few,TRBV9,TRBJ1-1,TGTGCCAGCAGCCCCGGACAGAACACTGAAGCTTTCTTT,CASSPGQNTEAFF
TRBD1,-,TRBV5-1,TRBJ2-1,TGCGCCAGCAGCTGGTATCGTCGTAGGACAGGGGGCAATGAGCAGTTCTTC,CASSWYRRRTGGNEQFF
TRBD2,-,TRBV9,TRBJ2-3,TGTGCCAGTACTCGGGGCGGGAGGGCTAGCACAGATACGCAGTATTTT,CASTRGGRASTDTQYF
TRBD1,-,TRBV2,TRBJ2-5,TGTGCCAGCAGAGGACAGGGTCAATATGGGACCCAGTACTTC,CASRGQGQYGTQYF
TRBD1,-,TRBV7-9,TRBJ2-1,TGTGCCAGCAGCCAACCGGGACAGGGAGGTCATGAGCAGTTCTTC,CASSQPGQGGHEQFF
TRBD1,few,TRBV7-9,TRBJ1-5,TGTGCCAGCAGCTTAGGGACAGGGTTGGTGAGCAATCAGCCCCAGCATTTT,CASSLGTGLVSNQPQHF
-,few,TRBV11-2,TRBJ2-1,TGTGCCAGCAGCTTCCCCCGGGGTGAGCAGTTCTTC,CASSFPRGEQFF
-,few,TRBV7-2,TRBJ1-2,TGTGCCAGCAGCTTAGCGCCCGGGAAAAGCTACACCTTC,CASSLAPGKSYTF
TRBD1,few,TRBV5-4,TRBJ1-1,TGTGCCAGCAGCTCAGGACAGGCCCCTGAAGCTTTCTTT,CASSSGQAPEAFF
TRBD1,-,TRBV14,TRBJ1-2,TGTGCCAGCAGCCTTCCAGGGGGATCTTATGGCTACACCTTC,CASSLPGGSYGYTF
TRBD1,many,TRBV4-1,TRBJ2-7,TGCGCCAGCAGGGGACAGGTTAGCTCCTACGAGCAGTACTTC,CASRGQVSSYEQYF
TRBD1,-,TRBV7-2,TRBJ2-5,TGTGCCAGCAGAGCCCCGGGACAGGGATTGGAGCAGTACTTC,CASRAPGQGLEQYF
TRBD1,few,TRBV5-6,TRBJ1-2,TGTGCCAGCAGAGGGACGATTCCGGGACAGGGACACTATGGCTACACCTTC,CASRGTIPGQGHYGYTF
TRBD1,-,TRBV18,TRBJ1-4,TGTGCCAGCTCACCGGACAGGGTTAATGAAAAACTGTTTTTT,CASSPDRVNEKLFF
TRBD1,-,TRBV5-4,TRBJ1-2,TGTGCCAGCAGCTTGAAGGGGGCGCGAGATGGCTACACCTTC,CASSLKGARDGYTF
TRBD1,-,TRBV11-2,TRBJ1-5,TGTGCCAGCAGCCCGCGGACAGGGGTTTCCAGCAATCAGCCCCAGCATTTT,CASSPRTGVSSNQPQHF
-,-,TRBV5-1,TRBJ1-4,TGCGCCAGCAGCTTGGGGACAGATAATGAAAAACTGTTTTTT,CASSLGTDNEKLFF
TRBD2,-,TRBV4-1,TRBJ2-1,TGCGCCAGCAGCTTACTAGCGGGAGGGGCTGCTATAAGCTCCTACAATGAGCAGTTCTTC,CASSLLAGGAAISSYNEQFF
TRBD1,-,TRBV5-6,TRBJ2-1,TGTGCCAGCAGCTTTACAGGGGATGAGCAGTTCTTC,CASSFTGDEQFF
TRBD1,-,TRBV6-5,TRBJ2-2,TGTGCCAGCAGTTCGACAGGGGTGGCCGGGGAGCTGTTTTTT,CASSSTGVAGELFF
TRBD1,-,TRBV6-5,TRBJ2-1,TGTGCCAGCAGCCCAGGACAGGGGCCATACAATGAGCAGTTCTTC,CASSPGQGPYNEQFF
TRBD2,-,TRBV14,TRBJ2-1,TGTGCCAGCAGCCGGAATCTAGCGGGAGGCATATACAATGAGCAGTTCTTC,CASSRNLAGGIYNEQFF
TRBD1,-,TRBV10-3,TRBJ1-1,TGTGCCATCACCAGGGGGACTGAAGCTTTCTTT,CAITRGTEAFF
-,few,TRBV12-5,TRBJ1-2,TGTGCTAGTGGTTTGGTATCACCCCGGGTGGACTACACCTTC,CASGLVSPRVDYTF
TRBD2,-,TRBV7-2,TRBJ2-7,TGTGCCAGCAGCAACGGGACTAGCGTTTACGAGCAGTACTTC,CASSNGTSVYEQYF
TRBD1,-,TRBV2,TRBJ1-5,TGTGCCAGCAGTAGACAGGGTCAGAGCAATCAGCCCCAGCATTTT,CASSRQGQSNQPQHF